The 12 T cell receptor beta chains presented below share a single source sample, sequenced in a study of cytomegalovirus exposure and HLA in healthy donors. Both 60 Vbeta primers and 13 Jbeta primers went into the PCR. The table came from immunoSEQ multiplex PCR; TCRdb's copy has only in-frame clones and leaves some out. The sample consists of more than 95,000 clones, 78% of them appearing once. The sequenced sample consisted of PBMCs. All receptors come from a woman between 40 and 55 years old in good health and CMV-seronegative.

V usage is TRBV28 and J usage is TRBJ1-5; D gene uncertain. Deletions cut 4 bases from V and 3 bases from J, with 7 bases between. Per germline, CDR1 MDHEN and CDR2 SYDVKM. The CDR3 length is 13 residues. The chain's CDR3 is CASSSNNNQPQHF. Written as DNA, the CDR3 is TGTGCCAGCAGTTCCAACAACAATCAGCCCCAGCATTTT.

CDR3 protein: CASKMWTEADTQYF. CDR3 nucleotide sequence: TGCGCCAGCAAGATGTGGACAGAAGCAGATACGCAGTATTTT. The rearrangement joins TRBV5-1 to TRBJ2-3; possibly TRBD1 for D (6 bases). Germline V CDR1 and CDR2: SGHRS, YFSETQ. V gave up 6 bases and J gave up 4 bases, with 15 bases separating them. The length of the CDR3 is 14 residues.

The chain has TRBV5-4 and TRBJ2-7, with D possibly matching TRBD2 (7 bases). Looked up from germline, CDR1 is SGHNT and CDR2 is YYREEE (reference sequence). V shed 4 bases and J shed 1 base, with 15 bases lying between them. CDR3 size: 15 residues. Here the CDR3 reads CASSPGLGGSYEQYF. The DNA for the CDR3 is TGTGCCAGCAGCCCTGGACTAGGGGGGTCCTACGAGCAGTACTTC.

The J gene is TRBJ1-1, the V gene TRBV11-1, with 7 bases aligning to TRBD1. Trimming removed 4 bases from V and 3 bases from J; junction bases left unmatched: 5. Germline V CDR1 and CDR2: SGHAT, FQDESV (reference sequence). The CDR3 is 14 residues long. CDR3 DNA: TGTGCCAGCAGCTCCATACAGGGGTACACTGAAGCTTTCTTT. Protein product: CASSSIQGYTEAFF.

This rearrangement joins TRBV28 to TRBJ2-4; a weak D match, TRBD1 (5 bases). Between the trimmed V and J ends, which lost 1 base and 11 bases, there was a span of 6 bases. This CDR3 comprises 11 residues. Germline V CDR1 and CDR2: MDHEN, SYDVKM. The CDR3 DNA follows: TGTGCCAGCAGTTTATTAGGGGTTCAGTACTTC. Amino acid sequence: CASSLLGVQYF.

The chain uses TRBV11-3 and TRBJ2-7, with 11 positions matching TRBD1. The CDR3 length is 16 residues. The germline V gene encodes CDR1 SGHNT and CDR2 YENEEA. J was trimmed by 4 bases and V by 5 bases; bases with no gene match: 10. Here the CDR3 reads CASSPRSGQGAYEQYF. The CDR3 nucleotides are TGTGCCAGCAGCCCTAGGTCAGGACAGGGGGCTTACGAGCAGTACTTC.

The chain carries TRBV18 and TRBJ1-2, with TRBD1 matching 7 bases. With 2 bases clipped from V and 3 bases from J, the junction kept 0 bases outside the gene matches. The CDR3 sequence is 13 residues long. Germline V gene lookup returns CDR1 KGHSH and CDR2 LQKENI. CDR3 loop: CASSPDRDYGYTF. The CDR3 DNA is TGTGCCAGCTCACCAGACAGGGACTATGGCTACACCTTC.

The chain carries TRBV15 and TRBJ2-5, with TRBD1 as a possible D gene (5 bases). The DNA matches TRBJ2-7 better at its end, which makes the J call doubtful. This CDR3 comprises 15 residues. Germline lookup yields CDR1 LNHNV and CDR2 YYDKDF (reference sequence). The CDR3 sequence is CATSKQVLSSYEQYF. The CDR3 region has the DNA TGTGCCACCAGCAAACAGGTTCTATCCTCCTACGAGCAGTACTTC.

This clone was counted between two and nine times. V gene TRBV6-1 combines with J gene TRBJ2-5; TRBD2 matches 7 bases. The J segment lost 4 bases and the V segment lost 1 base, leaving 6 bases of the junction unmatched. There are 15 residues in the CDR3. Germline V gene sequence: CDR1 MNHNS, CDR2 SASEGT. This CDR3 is CASSEVQGGGETQYF. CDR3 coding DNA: TGTGCCAGCAGTGAAGTGCAGGGCGGGGGAGAGACCCAGTACTTC.

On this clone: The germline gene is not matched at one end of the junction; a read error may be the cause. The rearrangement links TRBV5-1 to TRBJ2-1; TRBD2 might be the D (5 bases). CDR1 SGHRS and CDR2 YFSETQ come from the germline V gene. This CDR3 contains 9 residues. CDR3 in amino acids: CASSLRRVF. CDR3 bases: TGCGCCAGCAGCCTAAGGCGGGTCTTC.

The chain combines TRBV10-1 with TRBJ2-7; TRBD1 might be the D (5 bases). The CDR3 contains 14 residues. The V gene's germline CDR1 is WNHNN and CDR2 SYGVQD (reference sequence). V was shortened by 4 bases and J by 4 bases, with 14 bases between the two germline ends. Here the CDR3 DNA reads TGCGCCAGCAGTGGGGGCAGGGTCTTGTACGAGCAGTACTTC. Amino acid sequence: CASSGGRVLYEQYF.

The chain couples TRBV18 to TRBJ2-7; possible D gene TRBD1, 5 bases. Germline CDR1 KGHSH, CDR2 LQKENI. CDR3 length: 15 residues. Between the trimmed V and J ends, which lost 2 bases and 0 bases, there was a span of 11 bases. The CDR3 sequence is CASSPGATSSYEQYF. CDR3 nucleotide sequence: TGTGCCAGCTCACCAGGGGCGACGAGCTCCTACGAGCAGTACTTC.